A selection of T cell receptor beta chains follows, all from one sample in a study of blood T cell repertoires in COVID-19. The data were produced by immunoSEQ multiplex PCR, yet TCRdb's version contains in-frame clones alone and is incomplete. The sample lists about 140,000 clones; approximately 80% were seen once. Sequencing input: peripheral blood. The source of these receptors is a woman over 75 in a cohort sampled during active or convalescent COVID-19. The CDR3 runs from the conserved cysteine through the conserved F or W. D genes are given only for firm matches. Size tells how often a clone was seen (once, few, many) or the class of an expanded clone, and some rows leave it out.

length	size	D	V	J	CDR3	DNA
13	-	-	TRBV18	TRBJ2-7	CASSPNIADEQYF	TGTGCCAGCTCACCAAACATAGCGGACGAGCAGTACTTC
12	few	-	TRBV29-1	TRBJ2-1	CSVSPGYNEQFF	TGCAGCGTCTCTCCGGGCTACAATGAGCAGTTCTTC
15	-	-	TRBV11-2	TRBJ2-7	CASSLEGGGPYEQYF	TGTGCCAGCAGCTTAGAGGGGGGGGGCCCCTACGAGCAGTACTTC
17	-	TRBD1	TRBV5-1	TRBJ2-5	CASSSFGTGVSQGTQYF	TGCGCCAGCAGCTCCTTTGGGACAGGGGTTTCCCAGGGGACCCAGTACTTC
17	few	TRBD2	TRBV10-3	TRBJ2-1	CAISPVTSESSYNEQFF	TGTGCCATCAGCCCTGTCACTAGCGAGAGCTCCTACAATGAGCAGTTCTTC
14	-	TRBD1	TRBV29-1	TRBJ1-1	CSVAQLTGDTEAFF	TGCAGCGTTGCCCAACTAACAGGGGACACTGAAGCTTTCTTT
12	-	-	TRBV5-6	TRBJ1-3	CASSLIGNTIYF	TGTGCCAGCAGCTTGATAGGAAACACCATATATTTT
12	-	TRBD1	TRBV2	TRBJ1-1	CASIQGLTEAFF	TGTGCCAGCATACAGGGGCTCACTGAAGCTTTCTTT
19	-	TRBD2	TRBV7-2	TRBJ2-3	CASSLGRGWTSGHTDTQYF	TGTGCCAGCAGCTTAGGACGGGGGTGGACTAGCGGACACACAGATACGCAGTATTTT
15	-	-	TRBV6-6	TRBJ2-3	CASRPAGGHTDTQYF	TGTGCCAGCAGGCCGGCGGGCGGGCACACAGATACGCAGTATTTT
15	-	TRBD1	TRBV18	TRBJ1-1	CASSLTRQGNTEAFF	TGTGCCAGCTCACTTACTAGACAGGGGAACACTGAAGCTTTCTTT
17	-	-	TRBV28	TRBJ2-6	CASRGRTPPSGANVLTF	TGTGCCAGCAGAGGGAGGACCCCCCCCTCTGGGGCCAACGTCCTGACTTTC
13	-	-	TRBV20-1	TRBJ2-2	CSASPPNTGELFF	TGCAGTGCTAGTCCCCCTAACACCGGGGAGCTGTTTTTT
13	-	-	TRBV6-2/TRBV6-3	TRBJ1-5	CASSYDSYQPQHF	TGTGCCAGCAGTTACGACAGCTATCAGCCCCAGCATTTT
13	-	-	TRBV19	TRBJ1-1	CASTGVFYTEAFF	TGTGCCAGTACCGGGGTGTTCTACACTGAAGCTTTCTTT
14	-	TRBD2	TRBV7-2	TRBJ2-3	CASSLGDYTDTQYF	TGTGCCAGCAGCTTAGGGGACTACACAGATACGCAGTATTTT
12	-	-	TRBV6-1	TRBJ2-7	CASSDGHSEQYF	TGTGCCAGCAGTGATGGTCACTCCGAGCAGTACTTC
15	-	TRBD1	TRBV7-2	TRBJ1-6	CASSFRTGAGSPLHF	TGTGCCAGCAGCTTCCGGACAGGGGCGGGTTCACCCCTCCACTTT
15	-	-	TRBV7-7	TRBJ2-5	CASSPSPISGETQYF	TGTGCCAGCAGCCCATCCCCTATTTCGGGAGAGACCCAGTACTTC
13	-	-	TRBV14	TRBJ2-7	CASSQVGAYEQYF	TGTGCCAGCAGCCAGGTAGGGGCCTACGAGCAGTACTTC
13	once	-	TRBV29-1	TRBJ2-5	CSVDRTGQETQYF	TGCAGCGTTGACCGGACGGGACAAGAGACCCAGTACTTC
15	-	TRBD1	TRBV2	TRBJ1-1	CASRVDRGANTEAFF	TGTGCCAGCAGGGTAGACAGGGGGGCGAACACTGAAGCTTTCTTT
15	-	TRBD1	TRBV27	TRBJ1-2	CASSPKTGYGYGYTF	TGTGCCAGCAGTCCGAAGACAGGGTATGGTTATGGCTACACCTTC
14	-	TRBD1	TRBV6-5	TRBJ1-2	CASRRGQGNYGYTF	TGTGCCAGCAGACGAGGACAGGGAAACTATGGCTACACCTTC
17	-	TRBD1	TRBV7-9	TRBJ2-5	CASSLAPPGQRQETQYF	TGTGCCAGCAGCTTAGCCCCCCCGGGACAGCGACAAGAGACCCAGTACTTC
14	-	-	TRBV7-2	TRBJ1-1	CASSQQGLNTEAFF	TGTGCCAGCAGCCAACAGGGATTGAACACTGAAGCTTTCTTT
15	-	TRBD1	TRBV6-1	TRBJ2-7	CASSDTGTGGYEQYF	TGTGCCAGCAGTGATACCGGGACAGGGGGTTACGAGCAGTACTTC
12	-	-	TRBV5-1	TRBJ1-2	CASSLTNYGYTF	TGCGCCAGCAGCTTGACAAACTATGGCTACACCTTC
12	-	-	TRBV28	TRBJ1-2	CASSVPGYGYTF	TGTGCCAGCAGTGTCCCAGGTTATGGCTACACCTTC
15	-	TRBD1	TRBV7-2	TRBJ1-4	CASSPTGTGAEKLFF	TGTGCCAGCAGCCCCACCGGGACAGGGGCGGAAAAACTGTTTTTT
13	-	TRBD1	TRBV24-1	TRBJ1-2	CATSSGTDYGYTF	TGTGCCACCAGCTCCGGGACAGACTATGGCTACACCTTC
12	-	-	TRBV6-2/TRBV6-3	TRBJ2-7	CASSYLTNEQYF	TGTGCCAGCAGTTACCTCACAAACGAGCAGTACTTC
13	-	-	TRBV5-1	TRBJ1-2	CASSLEEAYGYTF	TGCGCCAGCAGCTTGGAGGAGGCCTATGGCTACACCTTC
12	-	TRBD2	TRBV5-6	TRBJ2-3	CASSQTSGGQYF	TGTGCCAGCAGCCAAACTAGCGGGGGGCAGTATTTT
11	-	-	TRBV4-2	TRBJ1-1	CAFRGTTEAFF	TGTGCCTTCCGGGGGACCACTGAAGCTTTCTTT
15	-	-	TRBV4-2	TRBJ2-5	CASSQVLAERQTQYF	TGTGCCAGCAGCCAAGTTCTAGCCGAGCGGCAGACCCAGTACTTC
18	-	TRBD1	TRBV4-3	TRBJ2-5	CASSQEGAGQGQQETQYF	TGCGCCAGCAGCCAAGAGGGGGCCGGACAGGGACAACAAGAGACCCAGTACTTC
14	-	TRBD1	TRBV12-5	TRBJ2-7	CASGKTGGVYEQYF	TGTGCTAGTGGCAAAACAGGGGGAGTTTACGAGCAGTACTTC
15	few	-	TRBV28	TRBJ2-2	CASSLPGRGPGELFF	TGTGCCAGCAGTCTACCCGGTCGAGGTCCCGGGGAGCTGTTTTTT
11	-	TRBD2	TRBV2	TRBJ2-1	CASGILAAQFF	TGTGCCAGCGGGATCCTAGCGGCGCAGTTCTTC
12	-	TRBD1	TRBV29-1	TRBJ1-1	CSAGGVNTEAFF	TGCAGCGCAGGGGGTGTGAACACTGAAGCTTTCTTT
14	-	TRBD1	TRBV3-1/TRBV3-2	TRBJ1-2	CASSQYQGVAGYTF	TGTGCCAGCAGCCAGTACCAGGGGGTAGCTGGCTACACCTTC
16	-	TRBD1	TRBV19	TRBJ1-4	CASSRTGQPINEKLFF	TGTGCCAGTAGTCGGACGGGACAGCCCATCAATGAAAAACTGTTTTTT
16	-	-	TRBV2	TRBJ2-5	CASSEGGARSQGTQYF	TGTGCCAGCAGTGAAGGAGGCGCGCGATCGCAAGGGACCCAGTACTTC
15	-	TRBD2	TRBV5-6	TRBJ2-3	CASSDQGLATDTQYF	TGTGCCAGCAGCGACCAGGGACTAGCCACAGATACGCAGTATTTT
12	few	-	TRBV9	TRBJ1-1	CASSDSEDKAFF	TGTGCCAGCAGCGATAGTGAGGATAAGGCTTTCTTT
14	-	TRBD2	TRBV7-2	TRBJ2-1	CASSSTSGGAEQFF	TGTGCCAGCAGCTCGACTAGCGGGGGGGCTGAGCAGTTCTTC
16	-	-	TRBV7-2	TRBJ1-3	CASSKGLRTVSNTIYF	TGTGCCAGCAGCAAAGGACTGAGGACAGTTTCGAACACCATATATTTT